A selection of T cell receptor beta chains follows, all from one sample in a study of regulatory T cells in long-lasting Graves disease. TCRdb used MiXCR to reprocess the multiplex PCR reads, holding one entry per CDR3 protein. The data contain around 400,000 distinct CDR3 sequences, approximately 15% of them singletons. A further study also used this sample, focusing on T cells in Graves' hyperthyroidism and ophthalmopathy.

The sequencing here drew on peripheral blood mononuclear cells (PBMCs), taken at new diagnosis, from a patient treated with antithyroid drugs. These receptors were taken from a woman aged 40-49 years with Graves disease. The CDR3 runs from the conserved cysteine through the conserved F or W. Fields, in order: V gene, clone size, CDR3 length, D gene, J gene, CDR3 DNA, CDR3 protein. The D gene is left open where the match is weak. Rows may omit the clone size; those that give it use once, few, many or a size class.

V: TRBV9
size: many
length: 14
D: TRBD1
J: TRBJ2-7
DNA: TGTGCCAGCAGCGTAGAAGGACAGGGGTTCGAGCAGTACTTC
CDR3: CASSVEGQGFEQYF

V: TRBV5-1
size: many
length: 14
D: TRBD1
J: TRBJ2-7
DNA: TGCGCCAGCAGCTCGTGGGACAGCTCCTACGAGCAGTGCTTC
CDR3: CASSSWDSSYEQCF

V: TRBV28
size: few
length: 19
D: TRBD2
J: TRBJ2-1
DNA: TGTGCCAGCAGTTTATATGTCACTCGAGCGGGAGGAGACTACAATGAGCAGTTCTTC
CDR3: CASSLYVTRAGGDYNEQFF

V: TRBV6-5
size: few
length: 14
D: NA
J: TRBJ1-5
DNA: TGTGCCAGCAGTTTTTGGGGTGGGTATCAGCCCCAGCATTTT
CDR3: CASSFWGGYQPQHF

V: TRBV20-1
size: many
length: 13
D: NA
J: TRBJ1-2
DNA: TGCAGTGCTAGTGAGGGGCTCGACTATGGCTACACCTTC
CDR3: CSASEGLDYGYTF

V: TRBV12-5
size: many
length: 13
D: NA
J: TRBJ2-3
DNA: TGTGCTAGTGCCCAGACCAGCACAGATACGCAGTATTTT
CDR3: CASAQTSTDTQYF

V: TRBV7-2
size: many
length: 14
D: NA
J: TRBJ2-3
DNA: TGTGCCAGCGGTTCCCTTTCTAGCACAGATACGCAGTATTTT
CDR3: CASGSLSSTDTQYF

V: TRBV12-3/TRBV12-4
size: NA
length: 13
D: NA
J: TRBJ2-7
DNA: TGTGCCAGTCGCTTGGGGTTGGAGTACGAGCAGTACTTC
CDR3: CASRLGLEYEQYF

V: TRBV2
size: many
length: 16
D: TRBD2
J: TRBJ2-1
DNA: TGTGCCAGCAGGTCGACTAGCGGTAGCTCCTACAATGAGCAGTTCTTC
CDR3: CASRSTSGSSYNEQFF

V: TRBV27
size: few
length: 14
D: NA
J: TRBJ2-6
DNA: TGTGCCAGCAGTTTGCGGGAATCCTCAAACGTCCTGACTTTC
CDR3: CASSLRESSNVLTF

V: TRBV10-2
size: few
length: 11
D: NA
J: TRBJ2-1
DNA: TGCGCCAGCGCCCTACCCAATGAGCAGTTCTTC
CDR3: CASALPNEQFF

V: TRBV7-7
size: many
length: 16
D: TRBD2
J: TRBJ2-1
DNA: TGTGCTAGCAGCTCCATAGCGGGAGTAGCCTACAATGAGCAGTTCTTC
CDR3: CASSSIAGVAYNEQFF

V: TRBV5-1
size: once
length: 14
D: NA
J: TRBJ2-5
DNA: TGCGCCAGCAGCCGGGACATTAATCGGGAGACCCAGTACTTC
CDR3: CASSRDINRETQYF

V: TRBV7-3
size: many
length: 13
D: NA
J: TRBJ2-3
DNA: TGTGCCAGCAGCTTAACTGGAGTGGATACGCAGTATTTT
CDR3: CASSLTGVDTQYF

V: TRBV10-3
size: many
length: 14
D: NA
J: TRBJ2-7
DNA: TGTGCCATCAGTGAACAGGGACTTGACTACGAGCAGTACTTC
CDR3: CAISEQGLDYEQYF

V: TRBV19
size: many
length: 17
D: NA
J: TRBJ1-1
DNA: TGTGCCAGTAGTATGCTGGGAGGGGCGCTGGAAAACACTGAAGCTTTCTTT
CDR3: CASSMLGGALENTEAFF

V: TRBV12-3/TRBV12-4
size: many
length: 14
D: NA
J: TRBJ2-5
DNA: TGTGCCAGCAGTTTAGTACTAGCTCAAGAGACCCAGTACTTC
CDR3: CASSLVLAQETQYF

V: TRBV6-1
size: NA
length: 15
D: TRBD1
J: TRBJ1-3
DNA: TGTGCCAGCTTTACAGGGGGAATCTCTGGAAACACCATATATTTT
CDR3: CASFTGGISGNTIYF

V: TRBV10-3
size: many
length: 16
D: TRBD2
J: TRBJ2-2
DNA: TGTGCCACCCTGGGGACTAGCGGGAGGAACACCGGGGAGCTGTTTTTT
CDR3: CATLGTSGRNTGELFF

V: TRBV28
size: few
length: 17
D: TRBD2
J: TRBJ2-1
DNA: TGTGCCAGCAGTTTATGGGCTAGCGGGAGTCTCTACAATGAGCAGTTCTTC
CDR3: CASSLWASGSLYNEQFF

V: TRBV7-2
size: many
length: 15
D: TRBD2
J: TRBJ2-5
DNA: TGTGCCAGCAGCTACCAAAGCGGGAGTGGCGAGACCCAGTACTTC
CDR3: CASSYQSGSGETQYF

V: TRBV5-1
size: many
length: 17
D: NA
J: TRBJ2-7
DNA: TGCGCCAGCAGCTTGGCCTCCTGGCCTCAATCGGGCTACGAGCAGTACTTC
CDR3: CASSLASWPQSGYEQYF

V: TRBV30
size: many
length: 14
D: NA
J: TRBJ2-3
DNA: TGTGCCTGGAGTATGGGGATTGGGGCAGATACGCAGTATTTT
CDR3: CAWSMGIGADTQYF

V: TRBV25-1
size: many
length: 19
D: NA
J: TRBJ2-6
DNA: TGTGCCAGCACCGCATCACCGGGACGGAGGTCCTCTGGGGCCAACGTCCTGACTTTC
CDR3: CASTASPGRRSSGANVLTF

V: TRBV6-5
size: once
length: 16
D: NA
J: TRBJ2-1
DNA: TGTGCCAGCAGTTACTCCTGGGACCGCACTAGGTGTGAGCAGTTCTTC
CDR3: CASSYSWDRTRCEQFF

V: TRBV12-3/TRBV12-4
size: many
length: 15
D: NA
J: TRBJ1-1
DNA: TGTGCCAGCAGTTTAGCCGGGGGCGCGGGCACTGAAGCTTTCTTT
CDR3: CASSLAGGAGTEAFF

V: TRBV10-3
size: few
length: 12
D: NA
J: TRBJ2-1
DNA: TGTGCCATCTGGAACTTCGCTAGTCAGCAGTTCTTC
CDR3: CAIWNFASQQFF

V: TRBV7-3
size: many
length: 16
D: NA
J: TRBJ2-6
DNA: TGTGCCAGCAGCCAATCGGACTTCTCTGGGGCCAACGTCCTGACTTTC
CDR3: CASSQSDFSGANVLTF

V: TRBV7-2
size: few
length: 17
D: TRBD1
J: TRBJ1-2
DNA: TGTGCCAGCAGCTTAGTTGGGACAGGGGAAGTTGGCTATGGCTACACCTTC
CDR3: CASSLVGTGEVGYGYTF

V: TRBV28
size: many
length: 12
D: NA
J: TRBJ1-6
DNA: TGTGCCAGCAGTTGGCGTAATTCACCCCTCCACTTT
CDR3: CASSWRNSPLHF

V: TRBV10-3
size: few
length: 16
D: TRBD2
J: TRBJ2-3
DNA: TGTGCCATCAGGATATCTAGCGGGACCGCCCCAGATACGCAGTATTTT
CDR3: CAIRISSGTAPDTQYF

V: TRBV27
size: many
length: 20
D: TRBD2
J: TRBJ2-3
DNA: TGTGCCAGCAGTTTTATGGGGCGGCTAGCGGGAGGAGGTGCCACAGATACGCAGTATTTT
CDR3: CASSFMGRLAGGGATDTQYF

V: TRBV27
size: many
length: 16
D: NA
J: TRBJ1-4
DNA: TGTGCCAGCAGGCCTTCAGTCCCGGCAACTAATGAAAAACTGTTTTTT
CDR3: CASRPSVPATNEKLFF

V: TRBV29-1
size: NA
length: 13
D: TRBD1
J: TRBJ2-1
DNA: TGCAGCGTTTCTCTGGGACAGGGTGTTGAGCAGTTCTTC
CDR3: CSVSLGQGVEQFF

V: TRBV19
size: NA
length: 14
D: NA
J: TRBJ2-1
DNA: TGTGCCAGTAGTATCACGGGAGAGGGTGGAGAGCAGTTCTTC
CDR3: CASSITGEGGEQFF

V: TRBV15
size: NA
length: 15
D: TRBD2
J: TRBJ2-5
DNA: TGTGCCACCAGCTCATATAGCGGGAGGGAAGAGACCCAGTACTTC
CDR3: CATSSYSGREETQYF

V: TRBV20-1
size: few
length: 15
D: NA
J: TRBJ1-2
DNA: TGCAGTGCTAGACCCCTGCGGGGGGAATGGAAGGGCTACACCTTC
CDR3: CSARPLRGEWKGYTF